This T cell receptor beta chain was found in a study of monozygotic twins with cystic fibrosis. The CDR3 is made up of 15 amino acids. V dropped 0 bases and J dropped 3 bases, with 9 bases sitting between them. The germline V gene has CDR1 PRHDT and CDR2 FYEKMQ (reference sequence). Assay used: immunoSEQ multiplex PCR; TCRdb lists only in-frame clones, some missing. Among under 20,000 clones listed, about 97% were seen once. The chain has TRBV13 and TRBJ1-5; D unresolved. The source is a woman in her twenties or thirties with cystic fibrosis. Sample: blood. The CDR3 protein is CASSLGGGNNQPQHF. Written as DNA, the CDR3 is TGTGCCAGCAGCTTAGGCGGCGGAAACAATCAGCCCCAGCATTTT.